Listed here is a single T cell receptor (beta chain). The data originate from a study of T cell changes during pregnancy in multiple sclerosis. Unmatched junction bases numbered 5, after V lost 6 bases and J lost 2 bases. Germline loops: CDR1 LNHDA, CDR2 SQIVND (reference sequence). CDR3 size: 15 residues. Repertoires were generated with immunoSEQ multiplex PCR, while TCRdb's copy carries only in-frame clones and drops some. The sample shows 25,000 to 35,000 clones, under 90% of them seen only once. This sequence was found in a female donor with multiple sclerosis, enrolled in a pregnancy study. The rearrangement joins TRBV19 to TRBJ2-1, with 9 positions matching TRBD2. The specimen comprised CD8+ T cells from peripheral blood mononuclear cells, sampled after pregnancy. The CDR3 sequence: CASSPRGGPYNEQFF. The DNA of the CDR3 is TGTGCCAGTAGCCCGCGGGGGGGCCCCTACAATGAGCAGTTCTTC.